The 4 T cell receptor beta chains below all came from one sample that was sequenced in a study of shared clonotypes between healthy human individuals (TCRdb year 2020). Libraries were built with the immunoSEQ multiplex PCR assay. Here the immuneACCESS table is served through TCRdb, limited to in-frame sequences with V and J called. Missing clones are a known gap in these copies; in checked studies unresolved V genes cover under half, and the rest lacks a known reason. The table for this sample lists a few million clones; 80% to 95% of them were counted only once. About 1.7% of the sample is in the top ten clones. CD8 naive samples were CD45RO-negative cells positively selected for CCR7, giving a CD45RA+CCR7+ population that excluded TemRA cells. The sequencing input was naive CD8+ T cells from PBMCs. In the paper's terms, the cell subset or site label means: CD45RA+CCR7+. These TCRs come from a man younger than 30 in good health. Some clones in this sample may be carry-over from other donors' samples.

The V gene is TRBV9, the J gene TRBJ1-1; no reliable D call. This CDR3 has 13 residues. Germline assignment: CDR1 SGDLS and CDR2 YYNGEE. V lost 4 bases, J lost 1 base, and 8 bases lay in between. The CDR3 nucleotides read TGTGCCAGCAGCCCTTACACGAACACTGAAGCTTTCTTT. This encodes CASSPYTNTEAFF.

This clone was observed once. Written as DNA, the CDR3 is TGCAGCGTTGTTTCGGTAGTTAAAAATGAGCAGTTCTTC. This codes for CSVVSVVKNEQFF. The chain has TRBV29-1 and TRBJ2-1; unclear D gene. Germline CDR1 is SQVTM and CDR2 is ANQGSEA. V lost 4 bases and J lost 7, with 14 bases in between. The CDR3 length is 13 residues.

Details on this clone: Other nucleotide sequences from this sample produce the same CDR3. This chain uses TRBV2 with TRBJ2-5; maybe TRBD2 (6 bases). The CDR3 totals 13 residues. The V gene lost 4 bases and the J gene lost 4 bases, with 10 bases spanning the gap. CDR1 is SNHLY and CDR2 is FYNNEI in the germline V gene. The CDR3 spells CASSGGEVETQYF. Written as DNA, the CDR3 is TGTGCCAGCAGTGGCGGGGAGGTAGAGACCCAGTACTTC. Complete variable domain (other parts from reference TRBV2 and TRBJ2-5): EPEVTQTPSHQVTQMGQEVILRCVPISNHLYFYWYRQILGQKVEFLVSFYNNEISEKSEIFDDQFSVERPDGSNFTLKIRSTKLEDSAMYFCASSGGEVETQYFGPGTRLLVL.

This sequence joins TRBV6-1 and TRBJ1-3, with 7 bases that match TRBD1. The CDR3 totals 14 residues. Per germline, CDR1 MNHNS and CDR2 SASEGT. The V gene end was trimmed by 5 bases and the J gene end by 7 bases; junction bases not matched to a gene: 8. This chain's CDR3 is CASSLTGPGNTIYF. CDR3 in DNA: TGTGCCAGCAGTTTGACAGGGCCCGGGAACACCATATATTTT.